This is a list of T cell receptor beta chains from one sample in a study of T cells after yellow fever vaccination. MiXCR, run by TCRdb on the 5' RACE reads, gives a single entry per CDR3 protein. The table includes approximately 70,000 distinct CDR3 sequences, approximately 7% detected once. The starting material was CD8+ T cells sorted from PBMCs, obtained 45 days after the first yellow fever vaccination. All receptors derive from a man aged 18 to 30 who received the YFV17D yellow fever vaccine. Each CDR3 is given with its conserved first and last residue. A D gene is named only where the DNA matches it firmly. Not all rows give a size; the values are once, few, many and, for expanded clones, a class.

>.|.|TRBJ1-1|TRBV7-8
TGTGCCAGCAACCCACTGGGGGGCACTGAAGCTTTCTTT
CASNPLGGTEAFF
>.|.|TRBJ2-1|TRBV12-3/TRBV12-4
TGTGCCAGCAGAACCGGGGGCAATGAGCAGTTCTTC
CASRTGGNEQFF
>.|few|TRBJ2-3|TRBV29-1
TGCAGCGTTGAGCCCGGGGGCCAAAGCACAGATACGCAGTATTTT
CSVEPGGQSTDTQYF
>.|.|TRBJ2-3|TRBV5-1
TGCGCCAGCAGCTTGGGGGCTAGCGGCACAGATACGCAGTATTTT
CASSLGASGTDTQYF
>.|few|TRBJ2-2|TRBV5-4
TGTGCCAGCAGCCACAGCACCGGGGAGCTGTTTTTT
CASSHSTGELFF
>.|few|TRBJ1-2|TRBV20-1
TGCAGTGCTAGGGGGGTCTATGGCTACACCTTC
CSARGVYGYTF
>TRBD1|many|TRBJ2-7|TRBV5-1
TGCGCCAGCAGCTTGGGACAGGGTCTAATAAGCTCCTACGAGCAGTACTTC
CASSLGQGLISSYEQYF
>.|many|TRBJ1-1|TRBV7-3
TGTGCCAGCAGCTTAGCCCCCGGAGATTTGAACACTGAAGCTTTCTTT
CASSLAPGDLNTEAFF
>.|many|TRBJ1-5|TRBV4-3
TGCGCCAGCAGCCAAGATCGGGGGACACAAAACGATCAGCCCCAGCATTTT
CASSQDRGTQNDQPQHF
>TRBD2|few|TRBJ2-1|TRBV25-1
TGTGCCAGCACCTCGACTAGCGGGGGATACAATGAGCAGTTCTTC
CASTSTSGGYNEQFF
>.|many|TRBJ1-1|TRBV4-3
TGCGCCAGCAGCCAAGGGACGGGGTTGAACACTGAAGCTTTCTTT
CASSQGTGLNTEAFF
>.|many|TRBJ2-5|TRBV2
TGTGCCATGAACGGACCCCAAGAGACCCAGTACTTC
CAMNGPQETQYF
>.|.|TRBJ2-6|TRBV4-3
TGCGCCAGCAGCCATGTACAGGGTTCTGGGGCCAACGTCCTGACTTTC
CASSHVQGSGANVLTF
>.|.|TRBJ1-2|TRBV7-2
TGTGCCAGCAGCCGGTGGGGTGGGAACTATGGCTACACCTTC
CASSRWGGNYGYTF
>.|.|TRBJ2-5|TRBV7-6
.
CASSFGPGNQETQYF
>.|many|TRBJ1-2|TRBV7-9
TGTGCCAGCAGCTTCGGGTCTAACTATGGCTACACCTTC
CASSFGSNYGYTF
>.|few|TRBJ2-1|TRBV7-9
TGTGCCAGCAGCTTCCAGGGGCCCCATGAGCAGTTCTTC
CASSFQGPHEQFF
>.|many|TRBJ2-1|TRBV10-2
TGCGCCAGCAGTGGGACCCACTACAATGAGCAGTTCTTC
CASSGTHYNEQFF
>.|many|TRBJ2-3|TRBV7-2
TGTGCCAGCAGCCTACTTTCCGCGGATACGCAGTATTTT
CASSLLSADTQYF
>TRBD2|many|TRBJ2-2|TRBV7-6
TGTGCCCTCGAAGCGACTAGCGGGGGGGCGAACACCGGGGAGCTGTTTTTT
CALEATSGGANTGELFF
>TRBD2|.|TRBJ2-3|TRBV4-1
TGCGCCAGCAGCCAAGAGAAGGGACTAGCGGGGGGCCCCACAGATACGCAGTATTTT
CASSQEKGLAGGPTDTQYF
>.|many|TRBJ2-1|TRBV4-1
TGCGCCAGCAGCCAAGTTCAAGTAGTCAATGAGCAGTTCTTC
CASSQVQVVNEQFF
>.|many|TRBJ1-1|TRBV6-6
TGTGCCAGCCGGCCGGTCGTGAACACTGAAGCTTTCTTT
CASRPVVNTEAFF
>.|many|TRBJ2-3|TRBV5-1
TGCGCCAGCAGCTTGGGGACGGGCTCTGGGGCAGATACGCAGTATTTT
CASSLGTGSGADTQYF
>.|many|TRBJ2-4|TRBV29-1
TGCAGCGGAGGACCTCGGAGGGATGGGTTTGGCAAAAACATTCAGTACTTC
CSGGPRRDGFGKNIQYF
>.|many|TRBJ2-2|TRBV5-1
TGCGCCAGCAGCGAGTCCGGGACGCAAAGTGACGGGGAGCTGTTTTTT
CASSESGTQSDGELFF
>.|few|TRBJ1-5|TRBV12-3/TRBV12-4
TGTGCCAGCAGTCCCATGAGCAATCAGCCCCAGCATTTT
CASSPMSNQPQHF
>.|.|TRBJ2-3|TRBV7-9
TGTGCCAGCAGCTTAAGGGGGGGAACAGATACGCAGTATTTT
CASSLRGGTDTQYF
>TRBD1|.|TRBJ2-7|TRBV6-5
TGTGCCAGCAGTTACAGGGACAGGTCCCACGAGCAGTACTTC
CASSYRDRSHEQYF
>.|many|TRBJ2-2|TRBV7-6
TGTGCCAGCAGGGAAAAGGGGCTGAACACCGGGGAGCTGTTTTTT
CASREKGLNTGELFF
>.|many|TRBJ2-3|TRBV7-8
TGTGCCAGCAGCTTAGCCGGCCAGACAGATACGCAGTATTTT
CASSLAGQTDTQYF
>TRBD2|many|TRBJ2-7|TRBV4-1
TGCGCCAGCAGTTTAGGTGCGGGGGGTTACGAGCAGTACTTC
CASSLGAGGYEQYF
>.|.|TRBJ2-5|TRBV29-1
TGCAGCGTTGAGCCTTTAGACAGCCAAGAGACCCAGTACTTC
CSVEPLDSQETQYF
>.|.|TRBJ2-1|TRBV5-1
TGCGCCAGCACCAGCGGGAATGAGCAGTTCTTC
CASTSGNEQFF
>TRBD1|many|TRBJ2-5|TRBV14
TGTGCCAGCAGAGACAGGGGGAAAGAGACCCAGTACTTC
CASRDRGKETQYF
>.|many|TRBJ1-1|TRBV4-1
TGCGCCAGCAGCCAAAACAGGGTAATCACTGAAGCTTTCTTT
CASSQNRVITEAFF
>TRBD2|many|TRBJ2-3|TRBV20-1
TGCAGTGCTAGACAACTAGCGGCGGAAGATACGCAGTATTTT
CSARQLAAEDTQYF
>.|many|TRBJ1-1|TRBV7-9
TGTGCCAGCACCCCAGTACACATTGAAGCTTTCTTT
CASTPVHIEAFF
>.|few|TRBJ2-2|TRBV19
TGTGCCAGTAACGTCAACGGGGAGCTGTTTTTT
CASNVNGELFF
>.|few|TRBJ2-6|TRBV7-8
TGTGCCAGCAGCTTATCCGGAACCCTGCAGGGGGCCAACGTCCTGACTTTC
CASSLSGTLQGANVLTF
>.|many|TRBJ1-4|TRBV4-2
TGTGCCAGCAGCCAAGAAGGAGCCGAAAAACTGTTTTTT
CASSQEGAEKLFF
>TRBD2|few|TRBJ2-5|TRBV7-9
TGTGCCAGCAGCCCCGGGGGGGGGCTATACCAAGAGACCCAGTACTTC
CASSPGGGLYQETQYF